This T cell receptor beta chain was recorded in a study of shared clonotypes between healthy human individuals. Study-wide context: Three plates each covered CD4 naive and memory; CD8 naive two, CD8 memory one.

The CD4+ fraction was divided into a CD45RA+ naive subset and a CD45RA-negative memory subset. Sequenced by immunoSEQ multiplex PCR; TCRdb stores in-frame clones only, minus some. The data hold about 600,000 clones, with about 97% observed a single time. Germline CDR1 is SGHNT and CDR2 is YYREEE (reference sequence). The CDR3 loop spans 13 amino acids. V was pared by 2 bases and J by 0 bases, with 6 bases between. General study points: Larger estimated richness was generally recorded for naive subsets relative to memory subsets.

About this clone itself: What it recognizes is unknown.

Sequencing used naive CD4+ T cells sorted from blood. The sample's subset: CD45RA+ positively selected. The sequence was obtained from a young woman in good health. This chain uses TRBV5-4 with TRBJ2-7, with no clear D. Here the CDR3 DNA reads TGTGCCAGCAGCTTAGCTAGCTCCTACGAGCAGTACTTC. Amino acid sequence: CASSLASSYEQYF.